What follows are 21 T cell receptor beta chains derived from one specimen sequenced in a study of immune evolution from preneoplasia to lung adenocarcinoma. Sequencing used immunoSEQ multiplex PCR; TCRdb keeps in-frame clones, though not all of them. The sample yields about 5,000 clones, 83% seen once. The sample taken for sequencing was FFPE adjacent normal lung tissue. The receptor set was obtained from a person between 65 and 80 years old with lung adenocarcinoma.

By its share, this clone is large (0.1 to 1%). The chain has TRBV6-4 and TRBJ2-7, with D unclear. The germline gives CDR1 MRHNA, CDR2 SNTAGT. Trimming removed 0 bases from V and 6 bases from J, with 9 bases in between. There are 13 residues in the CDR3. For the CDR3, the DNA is TGTGCCAGCAGTGACTCGCGGTCGACCGAGCAGTACTTC. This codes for CASSDSRSTEQYF.

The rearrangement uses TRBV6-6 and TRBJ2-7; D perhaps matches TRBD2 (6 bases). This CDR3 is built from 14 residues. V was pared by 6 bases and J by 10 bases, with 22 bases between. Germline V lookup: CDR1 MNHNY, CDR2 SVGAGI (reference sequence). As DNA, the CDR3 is TGTGCCAGCAGACTGGGGACCGCTCTCGGGAGTCAGTACTTC. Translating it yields CASRLGTALGSQYF.

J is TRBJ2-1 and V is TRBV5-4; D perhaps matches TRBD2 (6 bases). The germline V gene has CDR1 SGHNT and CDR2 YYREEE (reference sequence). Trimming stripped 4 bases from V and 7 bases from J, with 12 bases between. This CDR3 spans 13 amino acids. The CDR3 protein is CASSPISGNEQFF. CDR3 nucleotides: TGTGCCAGCAGCCCGATTAGCGGAAATGAGCAGTTCTTC. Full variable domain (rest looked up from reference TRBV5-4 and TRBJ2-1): ETGVTQSPTHLIKTRGQQVTLRCSSQSGHNTVSWYQQALGQGPQFIFQYYREEENGRGNFPPRFSGLQFPNYSSELNVNALELDDSALYLCASSPISGNEQFFGPGTRLTVL.

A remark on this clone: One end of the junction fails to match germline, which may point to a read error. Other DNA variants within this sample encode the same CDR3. CDR3 in amino acids: CASSQASGASGNTIYF. CDR3 nucleotides: TGTGCCAGCAGCCAGGCTTCAGGGGCATCTGGAAATACCATATATTTT. The rearrangement links TRBV4-2 to TRBJ1-3; D is possibly TRBD1 (6 bases). The CDR3 has 16 amino acids. CDR1 LGHNA and CDR2 YNFKEQ come from the germline V gene.

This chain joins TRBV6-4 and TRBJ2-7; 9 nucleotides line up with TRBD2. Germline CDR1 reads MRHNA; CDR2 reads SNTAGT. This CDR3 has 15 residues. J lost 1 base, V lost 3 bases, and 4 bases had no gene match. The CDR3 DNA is TGTGCCAGCAGTGAGCTAGCGGGATCGTCCTACGAGCAGTACTTC. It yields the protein CASSELAGSSYEQYF.

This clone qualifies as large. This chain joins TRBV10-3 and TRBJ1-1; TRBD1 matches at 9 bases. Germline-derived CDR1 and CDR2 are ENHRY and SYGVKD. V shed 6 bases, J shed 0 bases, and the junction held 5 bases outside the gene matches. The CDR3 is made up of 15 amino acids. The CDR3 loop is CAIRGQGRVNTEAFF. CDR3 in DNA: TGTGCCATCAGGGGACAGGGACGTGTGAACACTGAAGCTTTCTTT.

As DNA, the CDR3 is TGTGCCAGCAGCTTGGGACTAGCGGGTCAAACCGGGGAGCTGTTTTTT. Translation gives CASSLGLAGQTGELFF. The J gene is TRBJ2-2, the V gene TRBV5-4, with 10 bases that match TRBD2. V dropped 0 bases and J dropped 5; count of bases not matched to a gene: 4. This CDR3 spans 16 amino acids. Per germline, CDR1 SGHNT and CDR2 YYREEE (reference sequence).

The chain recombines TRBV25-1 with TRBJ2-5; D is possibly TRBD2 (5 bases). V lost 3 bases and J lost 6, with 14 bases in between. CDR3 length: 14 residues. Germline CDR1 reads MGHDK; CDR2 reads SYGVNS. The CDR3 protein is CASSDPRRPKTQYF. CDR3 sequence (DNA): TGTGCCAGCAGTGATCCGCGGAGGCCCAAGACCCAGTACTTC. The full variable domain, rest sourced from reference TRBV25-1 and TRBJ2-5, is EADIYQTPRYLVIGTGKKITLECSQTMGHDKMYWYQQDPGMELHLIHYSYGVNSTEKGDLSSESTVSRIRTEHFPLTLESARPSHTSQYLCASSDPRRPKTQYFGPGTRLLVL.

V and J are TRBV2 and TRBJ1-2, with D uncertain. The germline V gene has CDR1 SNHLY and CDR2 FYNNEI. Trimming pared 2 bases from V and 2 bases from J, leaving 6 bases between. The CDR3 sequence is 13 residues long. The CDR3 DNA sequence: TGTGCCAGCAGTGAAAAGTCGAACTATGGCTACACCTTC. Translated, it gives CASSEKSNYGYTF.

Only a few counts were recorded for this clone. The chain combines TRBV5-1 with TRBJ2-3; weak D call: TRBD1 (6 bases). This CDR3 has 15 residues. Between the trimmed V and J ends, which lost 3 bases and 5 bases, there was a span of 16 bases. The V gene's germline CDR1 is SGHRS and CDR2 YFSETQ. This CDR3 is CASSWEGKGVDTQYF. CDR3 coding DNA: TGCGCCAGCAGCTGGGAAGGAAAGGGGGTAGATACGCAGTATTTT. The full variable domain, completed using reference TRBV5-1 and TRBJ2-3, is KAGVTQTPRYLIKTRGQQVTLSCSPISGHRSVSWYQQTPGQGLQFLFEYFSETQRNKGNFPGRFSGRQFSNSRSEMNVSTLELGDSALYLCASSWEGKGVDTQYFGPGTRLTVL.

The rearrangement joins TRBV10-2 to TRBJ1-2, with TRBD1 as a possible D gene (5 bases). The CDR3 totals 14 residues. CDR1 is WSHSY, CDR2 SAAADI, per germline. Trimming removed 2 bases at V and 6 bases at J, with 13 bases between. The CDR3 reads CASSESSGFNGYTF. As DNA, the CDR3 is TGCGCCAGCAGTGAGAGTTCAGGGTTTAATGGCTACACCTTC.

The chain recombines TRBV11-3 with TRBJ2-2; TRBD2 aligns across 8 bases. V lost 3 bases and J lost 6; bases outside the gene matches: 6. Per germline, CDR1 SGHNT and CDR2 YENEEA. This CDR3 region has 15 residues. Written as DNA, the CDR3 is TGTGCCAGCAGCTTGTTAGCGGGGAGCCCCGGGGAGCTGTTTTTT. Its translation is CASSLLAGSPGELFF.

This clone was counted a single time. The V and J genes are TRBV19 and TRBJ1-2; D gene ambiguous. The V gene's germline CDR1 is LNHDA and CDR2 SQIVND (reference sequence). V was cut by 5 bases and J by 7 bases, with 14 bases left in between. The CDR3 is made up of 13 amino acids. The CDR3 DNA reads TGTGCCAGTAGTTCCCGGACGGGCGTTGGCTACACCTTC. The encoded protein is CASSSRTGVGYTF. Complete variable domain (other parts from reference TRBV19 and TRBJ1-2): DGGITQSPKYLFRKEGQNVTLSCEQNLNHDAMYWYRQDPGQGLRLIYYSQIVNDFQKGDIAEGYSVSREKKESFPLTVTSAQKNPTAFYLCASSSRTGVGYTFGSGTRLTVV.

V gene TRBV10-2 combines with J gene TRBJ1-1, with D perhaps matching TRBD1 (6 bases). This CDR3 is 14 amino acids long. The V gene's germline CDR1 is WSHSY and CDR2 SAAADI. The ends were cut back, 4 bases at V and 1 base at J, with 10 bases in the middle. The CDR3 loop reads CASSANRENTEAFF. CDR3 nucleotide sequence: TGCGCCAGCAGTGCAAACAGGGAGAACACTGAAGCTTTCTTT.

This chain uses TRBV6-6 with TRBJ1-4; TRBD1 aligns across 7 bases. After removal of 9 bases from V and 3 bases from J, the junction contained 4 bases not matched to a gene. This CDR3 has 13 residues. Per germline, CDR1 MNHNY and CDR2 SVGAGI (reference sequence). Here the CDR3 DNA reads TGTGCCAGTTCCGGGACAGCTAATGAAAAACTGTTTTTT. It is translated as CASSGTANEKLFF.

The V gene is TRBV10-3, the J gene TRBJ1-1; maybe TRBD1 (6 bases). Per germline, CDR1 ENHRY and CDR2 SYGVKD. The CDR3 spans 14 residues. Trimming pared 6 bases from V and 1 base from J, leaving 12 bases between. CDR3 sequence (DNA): TGTGCCATCAGGGACGGGACAACGAACACTGAAGCTTTCTTT. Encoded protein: CAIRDGTTNTEAFF.

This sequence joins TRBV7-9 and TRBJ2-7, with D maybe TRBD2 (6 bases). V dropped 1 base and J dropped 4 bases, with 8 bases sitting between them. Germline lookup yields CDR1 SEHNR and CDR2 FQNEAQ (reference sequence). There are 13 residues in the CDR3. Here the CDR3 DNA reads TGTGCCAGCAGCTTAGGACGGGGGTACGAGCAGTACTTC. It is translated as CASSLGRGYEQYF.

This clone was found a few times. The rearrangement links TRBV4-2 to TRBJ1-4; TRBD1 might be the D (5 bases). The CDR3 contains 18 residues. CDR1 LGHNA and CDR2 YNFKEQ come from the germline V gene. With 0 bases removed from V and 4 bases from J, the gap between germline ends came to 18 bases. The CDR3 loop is CASSQDPAGLEDNEKLFF. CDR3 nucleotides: TGTGCCAGCAGCCAAGATCCGGCAGGGCTTGAGGATAATGAAAAACTGTTTTTT.

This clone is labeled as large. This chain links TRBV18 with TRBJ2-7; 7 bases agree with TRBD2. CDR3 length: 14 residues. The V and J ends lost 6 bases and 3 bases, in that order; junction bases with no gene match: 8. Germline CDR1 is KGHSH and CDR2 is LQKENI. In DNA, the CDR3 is TGTGCCAGCTCCCCCGGGACTACCTACTACGAGCAGTACTTC. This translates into CASSPGTTYYEQYF.

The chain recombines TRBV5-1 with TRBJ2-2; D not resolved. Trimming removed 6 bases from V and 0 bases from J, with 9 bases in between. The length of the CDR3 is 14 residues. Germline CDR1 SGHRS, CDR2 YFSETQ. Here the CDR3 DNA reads TGCGCCAGCAATTTGTTGTCGAACACCGGGGAGCTGTTTTTT. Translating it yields CASNLLSNTGELFF.

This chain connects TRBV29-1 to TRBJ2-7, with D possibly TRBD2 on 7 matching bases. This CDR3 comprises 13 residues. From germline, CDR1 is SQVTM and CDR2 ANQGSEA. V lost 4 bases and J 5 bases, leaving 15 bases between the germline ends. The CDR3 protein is CSVVRGGDNEQYF. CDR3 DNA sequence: TGCAGCGTTGTAAGGGGGGGGGACAACGAGCAGTACTTC.